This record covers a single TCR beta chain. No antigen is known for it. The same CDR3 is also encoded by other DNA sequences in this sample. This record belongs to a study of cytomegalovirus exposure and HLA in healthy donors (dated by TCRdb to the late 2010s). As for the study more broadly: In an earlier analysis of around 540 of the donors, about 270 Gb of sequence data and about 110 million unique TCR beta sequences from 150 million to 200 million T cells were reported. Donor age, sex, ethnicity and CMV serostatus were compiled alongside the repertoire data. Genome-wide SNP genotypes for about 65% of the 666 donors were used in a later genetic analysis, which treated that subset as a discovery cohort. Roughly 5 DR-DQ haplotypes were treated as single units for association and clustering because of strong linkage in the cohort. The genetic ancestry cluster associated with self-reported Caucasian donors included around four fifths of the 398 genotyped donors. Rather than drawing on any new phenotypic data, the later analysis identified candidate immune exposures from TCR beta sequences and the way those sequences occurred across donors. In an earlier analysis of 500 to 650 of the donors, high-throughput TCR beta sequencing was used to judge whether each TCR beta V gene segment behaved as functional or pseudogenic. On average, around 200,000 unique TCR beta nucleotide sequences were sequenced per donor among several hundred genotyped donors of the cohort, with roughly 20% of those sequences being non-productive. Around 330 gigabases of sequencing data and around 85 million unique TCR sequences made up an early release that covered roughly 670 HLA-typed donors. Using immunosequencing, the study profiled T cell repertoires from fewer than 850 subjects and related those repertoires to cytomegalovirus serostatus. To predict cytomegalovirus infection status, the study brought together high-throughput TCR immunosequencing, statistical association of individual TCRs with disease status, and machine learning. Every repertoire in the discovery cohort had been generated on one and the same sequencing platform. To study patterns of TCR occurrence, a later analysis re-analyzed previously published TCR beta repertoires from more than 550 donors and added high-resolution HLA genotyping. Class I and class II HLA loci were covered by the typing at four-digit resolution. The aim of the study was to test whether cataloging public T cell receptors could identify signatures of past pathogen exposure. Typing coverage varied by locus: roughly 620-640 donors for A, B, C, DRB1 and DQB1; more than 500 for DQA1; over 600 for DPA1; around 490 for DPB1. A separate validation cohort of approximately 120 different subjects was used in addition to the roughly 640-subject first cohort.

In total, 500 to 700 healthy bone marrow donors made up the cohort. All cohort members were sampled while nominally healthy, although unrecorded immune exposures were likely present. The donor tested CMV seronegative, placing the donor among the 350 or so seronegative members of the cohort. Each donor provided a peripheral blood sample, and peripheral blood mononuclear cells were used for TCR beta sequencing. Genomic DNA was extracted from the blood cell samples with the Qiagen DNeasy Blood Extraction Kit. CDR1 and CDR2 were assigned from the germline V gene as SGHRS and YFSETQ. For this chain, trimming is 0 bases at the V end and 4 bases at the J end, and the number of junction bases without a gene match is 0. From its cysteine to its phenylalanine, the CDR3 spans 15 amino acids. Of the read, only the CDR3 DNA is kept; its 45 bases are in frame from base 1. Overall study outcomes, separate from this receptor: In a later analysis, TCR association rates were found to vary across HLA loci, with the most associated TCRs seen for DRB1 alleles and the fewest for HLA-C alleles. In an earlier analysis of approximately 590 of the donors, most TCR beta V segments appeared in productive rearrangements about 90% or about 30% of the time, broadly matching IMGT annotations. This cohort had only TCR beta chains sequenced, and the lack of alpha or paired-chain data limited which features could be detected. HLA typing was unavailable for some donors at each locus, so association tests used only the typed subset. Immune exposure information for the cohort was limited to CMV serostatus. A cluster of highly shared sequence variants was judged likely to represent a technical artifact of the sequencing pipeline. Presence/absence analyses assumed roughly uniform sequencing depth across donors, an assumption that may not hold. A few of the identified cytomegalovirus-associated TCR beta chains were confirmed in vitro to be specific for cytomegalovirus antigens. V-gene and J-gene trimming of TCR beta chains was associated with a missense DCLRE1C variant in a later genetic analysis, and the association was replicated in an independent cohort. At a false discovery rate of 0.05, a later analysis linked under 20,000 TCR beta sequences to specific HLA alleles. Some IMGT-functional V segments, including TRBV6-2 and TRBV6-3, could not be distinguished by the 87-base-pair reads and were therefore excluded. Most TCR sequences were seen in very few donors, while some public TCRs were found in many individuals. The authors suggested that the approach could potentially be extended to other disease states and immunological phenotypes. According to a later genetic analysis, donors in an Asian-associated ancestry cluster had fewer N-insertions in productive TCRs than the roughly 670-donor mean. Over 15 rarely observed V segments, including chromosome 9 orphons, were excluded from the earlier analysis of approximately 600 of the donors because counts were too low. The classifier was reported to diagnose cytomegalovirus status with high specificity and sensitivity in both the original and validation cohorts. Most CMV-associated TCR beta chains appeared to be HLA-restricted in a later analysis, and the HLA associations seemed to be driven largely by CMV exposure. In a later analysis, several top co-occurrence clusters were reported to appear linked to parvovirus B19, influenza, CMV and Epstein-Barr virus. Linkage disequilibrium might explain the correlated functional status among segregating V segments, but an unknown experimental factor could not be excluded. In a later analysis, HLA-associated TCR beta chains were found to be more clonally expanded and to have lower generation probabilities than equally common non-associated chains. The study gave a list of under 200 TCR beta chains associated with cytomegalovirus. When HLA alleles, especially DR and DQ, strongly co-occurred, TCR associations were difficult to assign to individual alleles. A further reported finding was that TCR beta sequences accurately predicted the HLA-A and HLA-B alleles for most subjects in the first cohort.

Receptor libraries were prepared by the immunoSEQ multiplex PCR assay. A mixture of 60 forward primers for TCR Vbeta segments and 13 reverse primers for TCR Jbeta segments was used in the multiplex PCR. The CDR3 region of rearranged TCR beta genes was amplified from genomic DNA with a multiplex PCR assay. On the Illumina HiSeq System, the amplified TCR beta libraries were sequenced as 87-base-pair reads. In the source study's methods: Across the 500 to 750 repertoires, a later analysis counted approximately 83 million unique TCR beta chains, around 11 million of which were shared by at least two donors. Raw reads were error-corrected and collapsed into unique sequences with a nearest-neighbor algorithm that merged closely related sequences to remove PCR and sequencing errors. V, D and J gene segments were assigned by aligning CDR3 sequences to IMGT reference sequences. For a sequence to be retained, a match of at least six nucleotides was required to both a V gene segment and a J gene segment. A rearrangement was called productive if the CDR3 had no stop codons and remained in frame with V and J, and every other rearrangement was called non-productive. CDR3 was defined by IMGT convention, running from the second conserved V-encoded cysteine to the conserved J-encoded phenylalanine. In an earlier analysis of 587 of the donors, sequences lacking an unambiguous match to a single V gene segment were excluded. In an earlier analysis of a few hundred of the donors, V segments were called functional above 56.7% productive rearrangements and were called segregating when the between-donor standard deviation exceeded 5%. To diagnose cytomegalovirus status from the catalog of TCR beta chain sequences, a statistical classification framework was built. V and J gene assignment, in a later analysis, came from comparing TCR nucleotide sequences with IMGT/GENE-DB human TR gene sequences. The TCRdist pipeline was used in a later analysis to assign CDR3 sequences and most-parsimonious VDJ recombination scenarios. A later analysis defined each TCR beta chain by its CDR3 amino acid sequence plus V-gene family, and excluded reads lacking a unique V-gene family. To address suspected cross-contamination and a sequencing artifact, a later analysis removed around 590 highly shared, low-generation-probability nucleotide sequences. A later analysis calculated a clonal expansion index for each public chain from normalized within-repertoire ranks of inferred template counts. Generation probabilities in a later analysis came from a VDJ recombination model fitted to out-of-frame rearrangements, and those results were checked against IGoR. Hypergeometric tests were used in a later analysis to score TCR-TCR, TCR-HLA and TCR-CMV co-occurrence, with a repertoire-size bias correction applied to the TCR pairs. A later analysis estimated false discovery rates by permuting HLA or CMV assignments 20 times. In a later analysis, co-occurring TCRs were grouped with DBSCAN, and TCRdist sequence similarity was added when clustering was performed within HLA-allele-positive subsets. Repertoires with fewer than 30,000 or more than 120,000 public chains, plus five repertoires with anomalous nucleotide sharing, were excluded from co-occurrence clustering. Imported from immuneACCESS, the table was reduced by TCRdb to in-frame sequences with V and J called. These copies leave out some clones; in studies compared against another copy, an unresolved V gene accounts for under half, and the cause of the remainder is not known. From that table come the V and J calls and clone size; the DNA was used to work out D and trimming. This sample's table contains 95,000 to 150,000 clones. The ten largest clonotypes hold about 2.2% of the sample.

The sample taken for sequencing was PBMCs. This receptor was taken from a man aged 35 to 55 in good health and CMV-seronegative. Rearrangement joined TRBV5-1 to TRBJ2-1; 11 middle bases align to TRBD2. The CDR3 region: CASSLGTSGYNEQFF. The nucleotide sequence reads TGCGCCAGCAGCTTGGGGACTAGCGGGTACAATGAGCAGTTCTTC.